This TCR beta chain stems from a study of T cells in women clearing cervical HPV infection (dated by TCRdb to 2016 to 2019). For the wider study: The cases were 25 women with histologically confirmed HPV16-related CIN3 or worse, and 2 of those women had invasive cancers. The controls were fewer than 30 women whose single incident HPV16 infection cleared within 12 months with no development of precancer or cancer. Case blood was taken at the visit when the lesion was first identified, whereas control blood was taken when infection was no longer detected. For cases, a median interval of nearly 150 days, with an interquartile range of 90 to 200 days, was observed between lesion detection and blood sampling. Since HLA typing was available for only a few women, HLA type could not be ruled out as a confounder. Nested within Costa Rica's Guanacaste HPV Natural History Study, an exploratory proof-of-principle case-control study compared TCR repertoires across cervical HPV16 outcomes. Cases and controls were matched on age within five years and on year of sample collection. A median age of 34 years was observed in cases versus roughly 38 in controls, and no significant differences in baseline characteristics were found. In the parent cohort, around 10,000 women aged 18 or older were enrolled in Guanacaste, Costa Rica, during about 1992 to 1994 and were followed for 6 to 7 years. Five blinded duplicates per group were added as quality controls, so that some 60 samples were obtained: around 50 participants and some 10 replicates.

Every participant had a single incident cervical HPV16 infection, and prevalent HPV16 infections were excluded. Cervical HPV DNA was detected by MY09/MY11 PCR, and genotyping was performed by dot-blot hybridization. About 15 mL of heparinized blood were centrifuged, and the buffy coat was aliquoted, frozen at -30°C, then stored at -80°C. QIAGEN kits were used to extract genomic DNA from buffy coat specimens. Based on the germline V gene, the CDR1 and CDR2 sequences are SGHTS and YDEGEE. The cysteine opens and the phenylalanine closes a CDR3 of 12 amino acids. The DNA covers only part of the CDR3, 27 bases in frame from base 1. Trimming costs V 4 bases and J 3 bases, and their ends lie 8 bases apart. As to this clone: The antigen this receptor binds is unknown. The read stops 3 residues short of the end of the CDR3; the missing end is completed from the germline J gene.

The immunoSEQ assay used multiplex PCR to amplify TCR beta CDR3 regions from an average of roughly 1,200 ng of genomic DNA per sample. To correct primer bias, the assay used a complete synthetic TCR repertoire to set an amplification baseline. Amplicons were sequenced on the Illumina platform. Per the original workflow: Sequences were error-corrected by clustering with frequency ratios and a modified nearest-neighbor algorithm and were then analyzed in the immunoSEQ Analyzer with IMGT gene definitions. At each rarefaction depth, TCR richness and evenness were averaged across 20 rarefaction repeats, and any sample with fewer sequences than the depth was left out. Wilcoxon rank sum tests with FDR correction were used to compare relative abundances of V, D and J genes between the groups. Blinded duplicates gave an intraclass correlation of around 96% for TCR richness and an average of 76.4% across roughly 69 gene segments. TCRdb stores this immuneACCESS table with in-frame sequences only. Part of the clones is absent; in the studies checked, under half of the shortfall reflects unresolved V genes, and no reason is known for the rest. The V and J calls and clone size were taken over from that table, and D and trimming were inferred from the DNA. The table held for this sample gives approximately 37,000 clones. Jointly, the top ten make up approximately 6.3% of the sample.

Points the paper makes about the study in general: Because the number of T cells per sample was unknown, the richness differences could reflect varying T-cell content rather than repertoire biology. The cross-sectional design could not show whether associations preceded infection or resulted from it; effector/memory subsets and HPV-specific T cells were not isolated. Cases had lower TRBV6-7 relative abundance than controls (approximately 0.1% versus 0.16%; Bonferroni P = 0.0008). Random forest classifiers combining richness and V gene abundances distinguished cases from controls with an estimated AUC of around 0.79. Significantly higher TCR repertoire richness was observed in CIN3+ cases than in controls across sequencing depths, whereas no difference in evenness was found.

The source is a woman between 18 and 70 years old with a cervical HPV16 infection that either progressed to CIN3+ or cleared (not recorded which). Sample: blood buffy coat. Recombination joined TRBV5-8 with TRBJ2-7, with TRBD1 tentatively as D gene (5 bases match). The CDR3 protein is CASSLQGYEQYF. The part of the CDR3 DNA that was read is TGTGCCAGCAGCCTCCAGGGCTACGAG.